In this sample, the clone carrying this T cell receptor beta chain turned up many times. These data come from a study of kidney transplant recipient with SARS-CoV-2 infection. TCRdb processed the reads anew with MiXCR; each CDR3 protein has one entry. The sample carries fewer than 250,000 distinct CDR3 sequences, more than 25% recorded once. V was cut by 5 bases and J by 4 bases, with 23 bases left in between. The CDR3 consists of 17 residues. Germline assignment: CDR1 MRHNA and CDR2 SNTAGT. This clonotype was sampled from a young adult male patient who had COVID-19 and was a kidney transplant recipient. The graft donor may have contributed some T cells. This chain links TRBV6-4 with TRBJ1-2; no firm D call. The specimen was a blood sample, collected at baseline and on day 111 from a kidney transplant recipient. The chain's CDR3 is CASSPLNSHGKTYGYTF. In DNA, the CDR3 is TGTGCCAGCAGTCCTCTTAACTCACACGGAAAGACCTATGGCTACACCTTC.